The clone carrying this T cell receptor beta chain appeared once. The data originate from a study of T cell responses to AZD1222 COVID-19 vaccine. Method: immunoSEQ multiplex PCR; TCRdb's copy keeps in-frame clones and lacks some. The table includes approximately 160,000 clones, about 90% detected once. V was pared by 6 bases and J by 0 bases, with 21 bases between. Germline lookup yields CDR1 MDHEN and CDR2 SYDVKM. CDR3 length equals 18 residues. The receptor comes from an adult in good health. Source: peripheral blood, taken on day 0 of AZD1222 vaccination. The rearrangement uses TRBV28 and TRBJ1-5, with D tentatively TRBD1 (5 bases). CDR3 DNA sequence: TGTGCCAGCAGCAACGCCGGGACGGGGATCTATAGCAATCAGCCCCAGCATTTT. As protein: CASSNAGTGIYSNQPQHF.